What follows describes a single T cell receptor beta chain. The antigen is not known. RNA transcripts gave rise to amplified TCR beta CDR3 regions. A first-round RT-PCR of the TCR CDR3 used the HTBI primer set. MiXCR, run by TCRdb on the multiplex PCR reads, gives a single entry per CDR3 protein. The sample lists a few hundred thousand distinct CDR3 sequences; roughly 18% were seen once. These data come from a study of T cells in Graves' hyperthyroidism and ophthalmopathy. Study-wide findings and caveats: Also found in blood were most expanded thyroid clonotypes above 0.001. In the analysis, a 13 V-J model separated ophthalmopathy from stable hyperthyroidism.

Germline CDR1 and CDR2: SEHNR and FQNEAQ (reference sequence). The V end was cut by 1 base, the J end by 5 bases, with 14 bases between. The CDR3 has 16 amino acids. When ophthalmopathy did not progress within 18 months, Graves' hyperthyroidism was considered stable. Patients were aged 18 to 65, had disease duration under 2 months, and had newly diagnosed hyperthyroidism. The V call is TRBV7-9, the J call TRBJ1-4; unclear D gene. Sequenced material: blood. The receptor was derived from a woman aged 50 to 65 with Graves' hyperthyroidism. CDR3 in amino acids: CASSLVFGRANEKLFF. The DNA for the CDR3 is TGTGCCAGCAGCTTAGTTTTCGGAAGGGCAAATGAAAAACTGTTTTTT.